The next 6 T cell receptor beta chains were all read from a single sample in a study of blood T cell repertoires in COVID-19. Only in-frame clones appear in the TCRdb table, and some are missing; sequencing was by immunoSEQ multiplex PCR. The repertoire holds a few hundred thousand clones, with 85% as singletons. The sample was peripheral blood. The receptor set was obtained from a woman aged 18 to 35 with acute or convalescent COVID-19.

This chain connects TRBV7-2 to TRBJ1-1, with 7 bases identical to TRBD1. The J segment lost 4 bases and the V segment lost 4 bases, leaving 9 bases of the junction unmatched. Germline values: CDR1 SGHTA, CDR2 FQGNSA. The CDR3 has 15 amino acids. The DNA for the CDR3 is TGTGCCAGCAGCTCACCTGACAGGGCCCCCACTGAAGCTTTCTTT. This gives the protein CASSSPDRAPTEAFF.

The CDR3 region is CASSSPTGTSGTDTQYF. CDR3 coding DNA: TGCGCCAGCAGCTCGCCAACCGGGACTAGCGGCACAGATACGCAGTATTTT. The V gene is TRBV5-1, the J gene TRBJ2-3; 10 bases agree with TRBD2. The CDR3 runs to 17 residues. CDR1 and CDR2 (germline): SGHRS, YFSETQ. Trimming cost V 3 bases and J 1 base; bases outside gene matches: 8.

The chain recombines TRBV13 with TRBJ2-4, with a weak D call TRBD1 (6 bases). The V and J ends lost 5 bases and 1 base respectively, with 12 bases between them. The CDR3 sequence is 15 residues long. The germline gives CDR1 PRHDT, CDR2 FYEKMQ (reference sequence). CDR3 coding DNA: TGTGCCAGCAGCACCGATGGACAGGCCAAAAACATTCAGTACTTC. As protein: CASSTDGQAKNIQYF.

V gene TRBV7-6 combines with J gene TRBJ2-7; D might be TRBD2 (5 bases). The CDR3 is made up of 14 amino acids. Germline V gene data show CDR1 as SGHVS and CDR2 as FNYEAQ. V was shortened by 1 base and J by 1 base, with 8 bases between the two germline ends. The CDR3 nucleotides are TGTGCCAGCAGCTTAGACGGGAATTCCTACGAGCAGTACTTC. Translating gives CASSLDGNSYEQYF.

The chain employs TRBV9 and TRBJ1-6; unclear D gene. The germline V gene has CDR1 SGDLS and CDR2 YYNGEE. CDR3 length: 15 amino acids. V was shortened by 3 bases and J by 7 bases, with 14 bases between the two germline ends. CDR3 sequence reads: CASSGGSSRNSPLHF. The CDR3 DNA sequence: TGTGCCAGCAGCGGAGGGAGTAGTAGAAATTCACCCCTCCACTTT.

The J gene is TRBJ2-7, the V gene TRBV7-9, with 9 bases matching TRBD1. CDR1 is SEHNR, CDR2 FQNEAQ, per germline (reference sequence). This CDR3 is built from 15 residues. With V trimmed by 4 bases and J by 7 bases, 11 bases remained unmatched. The CDR3 sequence is CASSSGTGSQREQYF. CDR3 coding DNA: TGTGCCAGCAGCTCCGGGACAGGGAGTCAACGGGAGCAGTACTTC. Using reference TRBV7-9 and TRBJ2-7 for the parts outside the CDR3, the full variable domain is DTGVSQNPRHKITKRGQNVTFRCDPISEHNRLYWYRQTLGQGPEFLTYFQNEAQLEKSRLLSDRFSAERPKGSFSTLEIQRTEQGDSAMYLCASSSGTGSQREQYFGPGTRLTVT.